The 17 T cell receptor beta chains below were found in one sample sequenced in a study of a mutant IDH1 vaccine in newly diagnosed glioma. The data were produced by immunoSEQ multiplex PCR, yet TCRdb's version contains in-frame clones alone and is incomplete. The sample contains tens of thousands of clones, approximately 89% of which appear only once. Time point here: baseline, week 1 (first vaccination visit). The treatment was: pre-vaccination baseline after standard-of-care therapy. The sequencing here drew on PBMCs, taken from a glioma patient treated with radiotherapy, temozolomide or both. All receptors come from a man aged 30 to 45 with glioma.

This clone was observed once. V and J are TRBV5-6 and TRBJ2-7, with 13 bases fitting TRBD2. Germline-derived CDR1 and CDR2 are SGHDT and YYEEEE. The CDR3 has 15 amino acids. The V segment lost 4 bases and the J segment 2 bases; nucleotides outside the gene matches: 3. CDR3 loop: CASSPGTSGTYEQYF. DNA for the CDR3: TGTGCCAGCAGCCCCGGGACTAGCGGGACCTACGAGCAGTACTTC.

The V call is TRBV4-1, the J call TRBJ1-4, with a weak D call TRBD1 (6 bases). Germline lookup yields CDR1 MGHRA and CDR2 YSYEKL. The CDR3 consists of 16 residues. V gave up 2 bases and J gave up 6 bases, with 16 bases separating them. The CDR3 region is CASSQSPDSRDEKLFF. CDR3 sequence (DNA): TGCGCCAGCAGCCAAAGTCCGGACAGTCGGGATGAAAAACTGTTTTTT.

This clone came up once. The chain combines TRBV4-1 with TRBJ2-1, with D possibly matching TRBD2 (5 bases). This CDR3 contains 16 residues. Germline CDR1 is MGHRA and CDR2 is YSYEKL. Trimming stripped 1 base from V and 8 bases from J, with 18 bases between. CDR3 in amino acids: CASSQVPPSFEDEQFF. DNA for the CDR3: TGCGCCAGCAGCCAAGTCCCCCCTAGCTTCGAGGATGAGCAGTTCTTC.

This clone was seen a few times. The chain recombines TRBV6-4 with TRBJ1-5; D is undetermined. CDR1 and CDR2 from the germline V gene are MRHNA and SNTAGT. Trimming removed 4 bases at V and 4 bases at J, with 8 bases between. CDR3 length equals 13 residues. The CDR3 nucleotides are TGTGCCAGCAGTGTCGGGCCGAATCAGCCCCAGCATTTT. Encoded protein: CASSVGPNQPQHF.

V is TRBV5-1 and J is TRBJ1-1; D unclear. V was trimmed by 0 bases and J by 3 bases, leaving 6 bases between them. The CDR3 has 13 amino acids. Germline V CDR1 and CDR2: SGHRS, YFSETQ. The CDR3 sequence: CASSLATHTEAFF. DNA for the CDR3: TGCGCCAGCAGCTTGGCAACACACACTGAAGCTTTCTTT.

V usage is TRBV7-9 and J usage is TRBJ2-5; D remains unclear. The J call may be faulty, since TRBJ2-7 better matches the DNA end. The germline V gene encodes CDR1 SEHNR and CDR2 FQNEAQ (reference sequence). CDR3 length equals 12 residues. The CDR3 here is CASSTQTYEQYF. In DNA, the CDR3 is TGTGCCAGCAGCACCCAAACCTACGAGCAGTACTTC.

The DNA for the CDR3 is TGCAGCGTGGGCGGGAGGGCCTGGAATGAGCAGTTCTTC. This sequence encodes CSVGGRAWNEQFF. The chain couples TRBV29-1 to TRBJ2-1; 9 positions match TRBD2. The CDR3 runs to 13 residues. CDR1 is SQVTM, CDR2 ANQGSEA, per germline. Unmatched junction bases numbered 7, after V lost 6 bases and J lost 7 bases.

This chain joins TRBV7-9 and TRBJ2-7; TRBD1 agrees at 12 bases. The CDR3 sequence is 15 residues long. Germline V gene sequence: CDR1 SEHNR, CDR2 FQNEAQ (reference sequence). V trimming: 4 bases; J trimming: 4 bases; junction bases outside the gene matches: 5. This chain's CDR3 is CASSWDRGPGYEQYF. In DNA, the CDR3 is TGTGCCAGCAGCTGGGACAGGGGGCCGGGGTACGAGCAGTACTTC.

The chain couples TRBV29-1 to TRBJ2-2; 9 bases align to TRBD1. V gave up 4 bases and J gave up 5 bases; unmatched junction bases: 2. Germline V lookup: CDR1 SQVTM, CDR2 ANQGSEA. The CDR3 consists of 13 residues. CDR3: CSVAGTGTGELFF. The DNA of the CDR3 is TGCAGCGTTGCCGGGACAGGGACCGGGGAGCTGTTTTTT.

V usage is TRBV6-1 and J usage is TRBJ2-5, with TRBD2 identical over 9 bases. The CDR3 is made up of 15 amino acids. V gave up 4 bases and J gave up 2 bases; unmatched junction bases: 5. The germline CDR1 and CDR2 sequences are MNHNS and SASEGT. For the CDR3, the DNA is TGTGCCAGCAGTGTGCGACTAGCGGAGCAAGAGACCCAGTACTTC. Translation: CASSVRLAEQETQYF.

This sequence joins TRBV19 and TRBJ1-1; 7 bases match TRBD1. This CDR3 comprises 13 residues. CDR1 is LNHDA, CDR2 SQIVND, per germline (reference sequence). The junction had 5 bases not matched to a gene; V was cut back by 4 bases and J by 6 bases. The CDR3 spells CASSTTGTAEAFF. CDR3 nucleotide sequence: TGTGCCAGTAGTACGACAGGGACCGCTGAAGCTTTCTTT. Full variable domain (rest looked up from reference TRBV19 and TRBJ1-1): DGGITQSPKYLFRKEGQNVTLSCEQNLNHDAMYWYRQDPGQGLRLIYYSQIVNDFQKGDIAEGYSVSREKKESFPLTVTSAQKNPTAFYLCASSTTGTAEAFFGQGTRLTVV.

The CDR3 sequence is CASWGQREGTDTQYF. Here the CDR3 DNA reads TGCGCCAGCTGGGGGCAGCGGGAGGGCACAGATACGCAGTATTTT. The chain employs TRBV10-2 and TRBJ2-3; 9 nucleotides agree with TRBD2. There are 15 residues in the CDR3. CDR1 and CDR2 (germline): WSHSY, SAAADI. J lost 1 base, V lost 8 bases, and 7 bases had no gene match.

V usage is TRBV18 and J usage is TRBJ1-1; 7 bases match TRBD1. The trim removed 3 bases at V and 5 bases at J, leaving 12 bases unmatched. Germline lookup yields CDR1 KGHSH and CDR2 LQKENI. This CDR3 is 16 amino acids long. The CDR3 DNA reads as TGTGCCAGCTCACCCCCACCGGACAGGCTAGGGACTGAAGCTTTCTTT. The encoded protein is CASSPPPDRLGTEAFF. Supplemented by reference TRBV18 and TRBJ1-1, the full variable domain reads NAGVMQNPRHLVRRRGQEARLRCSPMKGHSHVYWYRQLPEEGLKFMVYLQKENIIDESGMPKERFSAEFPKEGPSILRIQQVVRGDSAAYFCASSPPPDRLGTEAFFGQGTRLTVV.

The rearrangement uses TRBV5-4 and TRBJ1-3; no reliable D call. The CDR3 runs 15 residues. Germline V gene sequence: CDR1 SGHNT, CDR2 YYREEE (reference sequence). V shed 6 bases and J shed 0 bases, with 13 bases lying between them. The CDR3: CASTSTSSSGNTIYF. CDR3 nucleotide sequence: TGTGCCAGCACCTCGACAAGTTCCTCTGGAAACACCATATATTTT.

V is TRBV7-9 and J is TRBJ2-3, with D possibly TRBD1 on 5 matching bases. The CDR3 spans 15 residues. The germline V and J ends were trimmed by 4 bases and 1 base, with 12 bases remaining between them. CDR1 is SEHNR, CDR2 FQNEAQ, per germline (reference sequence). CDR3 nucleotide sequence: TGTGCCAGCAGCTCCTGGGGCAGGGGCACAGATACGCAGTATTTT. This sequence encodes CASSSWGRGTDTQYF.

Details on this clone: Other DNA sequences in the sample encode the same CDR3. The rearrangement uses TRBV7-2 and TRBJ2-3, with D unclear. V shed 5 bases and J shed 2 bases, with 8 bases lying between them. This CDR3 has 13 residues. Germline CDR1 reads SGHTA; CDR2 reads FQGNSA. CDR3 DNA: TGTGCCAGCAGCCCACCATCCACAGATACGCAGTATTTT. Translated: CASSPPSTDTQYF.

The J gene is TRBJ1-1, the V gene TRBV5-1; 10 bases are shared with TRBD1. Per the germline V gene, CDR1 is SGHRS and CDR2 is YFSETQ. The length of the CDR3 is 15 residues. Trimming cost V 3 bases and J 5 bases; bases outside gene matches: 7. The CDR3 nucleotides read TGCGCCAGCAGCTGGGGGGACAGGGGAAGAACTGAAGCTTTCTTT. It yields the protein CASSWGDRGRTEAFF. Variable domain in full (rest from reference TRBV5-1 and TRBJ1-1): KAGVTQTPRYLIKTRGQQVTLSCSPISGHRSVSWYQQTPGQGLQFLFEYFSETQRNKGNFPGRFSGRQFSNSRSEMNVSTLELGDSALYLCASSWGDRGRTEAFFGQGTRLTVV.